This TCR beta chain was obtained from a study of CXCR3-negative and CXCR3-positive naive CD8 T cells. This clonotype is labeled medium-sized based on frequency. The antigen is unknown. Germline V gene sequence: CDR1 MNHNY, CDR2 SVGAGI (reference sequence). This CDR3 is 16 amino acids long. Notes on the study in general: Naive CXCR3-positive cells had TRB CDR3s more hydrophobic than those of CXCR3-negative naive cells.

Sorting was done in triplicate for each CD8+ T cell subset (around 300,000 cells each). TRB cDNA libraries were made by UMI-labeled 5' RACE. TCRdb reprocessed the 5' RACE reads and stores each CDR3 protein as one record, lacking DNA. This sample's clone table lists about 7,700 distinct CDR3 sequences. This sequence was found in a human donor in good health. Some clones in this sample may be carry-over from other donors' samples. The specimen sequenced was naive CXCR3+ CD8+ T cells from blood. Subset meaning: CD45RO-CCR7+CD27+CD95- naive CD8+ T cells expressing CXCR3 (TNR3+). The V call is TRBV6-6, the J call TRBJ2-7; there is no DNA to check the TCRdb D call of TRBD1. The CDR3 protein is CASSYSGQGDLYEQYF.